The 2 T cell receptor beta chains below were found in one sample sequenced in a study of T-cell memory formation after mild COVID-19. MiXCR was run by TCRdb on the 5' RACE reads, yielding one entry per CDR3 protein. The sample lists about 90,000 distinct CDR3 sequences; approximately 13% were seen once. The material sequenced was PBMCs or a T cell subset sorted from them (not recorded which). These receptors came from an adult woman who had mild COVID-19 (a few samples of this study predate the infection). Cell type and time point are not known.

The chain couples TRBV5-1 to TRBJ2-7; possibly TRBD1 for D (6 bases). Germline CDR1 and CDR2: SGHRS and YFSETQ. The CDR3 covers 17 residues. Trimming took 2 bases from V and 3 from J, leaving 21 bases between them. CDR3 loop: CASSLGQINMGIYEQYF. CDR3 nucleotides: TGCGCCAGCAGCTTAGGACAGATAAATATGGGGATCTACGAGCAGTACTTC.

The chain uses TRBV7-8 and TRBJ2-2; D is unresolved. CDR1 is SGHVS and CDR2 is FQNEAQ in the germline V gene. This CDR3 is built from 14 residues. Trimming removed 11 bases at V and 0 bases at J, with 13 bases between. CDR3 amino acids: CALSATANTGELFF. The CDR3 DNA reads TGTGCCCTATCCGCCACAGCGAACACCGGGGAGCTGTTTTTT. The variable domain in full, completed from reference TRBV7-8 and TRBJ2-2, reads GAGVSQSPRYKVAKRGQDVALRCDPISGHVSLFWYQQALGQGPEFLTYFQNEAQLDKSGLPSDRFFAERPEGSVSTLKIQRTQQEDSAVYLCALSATANTGELFFGEGSRLTVL.